The 24 T cell receptor beta chains in this list originate from one sample, sequenced in a study of blood T cells in healthy people across ages. Using a J-beta primer mix together with a sample-barcoded 5' primer, a second PCR was run for about 6 to 12 cycles. TCRdb reprocessed the 5' RACE reads via MiXCR and lists one record per CDR3 protein. The table lists about 1,600,000 distinct CDR3 sequences, 40% to 50% of them singletons. The specimen was blood. These receptors originate from a woman between 18 and 29 years old in good health.

The table lists this clonotype with a few counts. V gene TRBV12-3 or TRBV12-4 combines with J gene TRBJ1-2; D ambiguous. The CDR3 totals 13 residues. V lost 4 bases and J 8 bases, leaving 14 bases between the germline ends. CDR3 bases: TGTGCCAGCAGTTCCACCCGGGCAGGAGGCTACACCTTC. Translation gives CASSSTRAGGYTF.

In regard to this clonotype: A much bigger clone sits one base away, suggesting this may be a read error. The gene calls are TRBV7-2 and TRBJ2-7; D is unresolved. Germline V CDR1 and CDR2: SGHTA, FQGNSA. CDR3 size: 15 residues. CDR3 protein: CACSMQVASSYEQYF. As DNA, the CDR3 is TGTGCCTGCAGCATGCAGGTAGCTAGCTCCTACGAGCAGTACTTC.

Only one count was recorded for this clonotype. This chain links TRBV9 with TRBJ2-3; TRBD2 matches 11 bases. Losses at the gene ends were 4 bases for V and 2 bases for J; bases not matched to a gene: 9. This CDR3 has 17 amino acids. Germline CDR1 is SGDLS and CDR2 is YYNGEE. In DNA form, the CDR3 reads TGTGCCAGCAGCCCTCCTTGGACTAGCGGGCTCACAGATACGCAGTATTTT. Residues: CASSPPWTSGLTDTQYF. Supplemented by reference TRBV9 and TRBJ2-3, the full variable domain reads DSGVTQTPKHLITATGQRVTLRCSPRSGDLSVYWYQQSLDQGLQFLIQYYNGEERAKGNILERFSAQQFPDLHSELNLSSLELGDSALYFCASSPPWTSGLTDTQYFGPGTRLTVL.

This clonotype was seen a few times. The rearrangement links TRBV4-1 to TRBJ2-1; tentative D call: TRBD2 (5 bases). Germline CDR1 and CDR2: MGHRA and YSYEKL. This CDR3 has 14 residues. V was clipped by 4 bases and J by 6 bases, with 13 bases between them. CDR3 region: CASSPRGPSNEQFF. The DNA of the CDR3 is TGCGCCAGCAGCCCCCGGGGTCCCTCCAATGAGCAGTTCTTC.

Comment on this clonotype: Possible read error: a much larger clone is one base away. CDR3 amino acids: CASSVSYNEQYF. Written as DNA, the CDR3 is TGTGCCAGCAGCGTTAGCTACAATGAGCAGTACTTC. The V and J genes are TRBV13 and TRBJ2-1, with no clear D. Gene TRBJ2-7 matches the end of the DNA better, so the J call may be wrong. The length of the CDR3 is 12 residues. Germline assignment: CDR1 PRHDT and CDR2 FYEKMQ (reference sequence).

V usage is TRBV19 and J usage is TRBJ2-1; 9 bases are a match to TRBD2. With V trimmed by 4 bases and J by 6 bases, 7 bases remained unmatched. Germline-derived CDR1 and CDR2 are LNHDA and SQIVND (reference sequence). The CDR3 contains 15 residues. Here the CDR3 reads CASSTSGGTINEQFF. The CDR3 DNA reads TGTGCCAGTAGTACGAGCGGGGGGACCATCAATGAGCAGTTCTTC.

This chain links TRBV20-1 with TRBJ2-7; TRBD1 might be the D (6 bases). V was clipped by 3 bases and J by 5 bases, with 14 bases between them. Germline CDR1 DFQATT, CDR2 SNEGSKA (reference sequence). The CDR3 is made up of 13 amino acids. The CDR3 DNA follows: TGCAGTGCTAGCCCCGGGACATCTGACGAGCAGTACTTC. Translating it yields CSASPGTSDEQYF.

On this clonotype itself: One end of the junction fails to match germline, which may point to a read error. The V and J genes are TRBV14 and TRBJ2-7; 10 nucleotides match TRBD1. The length of the CDR3 is 16 residues. The germline gives CDR1 SGHDN, CDR2 FVKESK. As DNA, the CDR3 is TGTACCAGCAGCCAAGCATACGGGACAGGGGTTTACGAGCAGTACTTC. Its translation is CTSSQAYGTGVYEQYF.

This clonotype was observed a handful of times. The chain carries TRBV3-1 and TRBJ2-1; the match to TRBD2 covers 7 bases. Trimming took 1 base from V and 0 from J; bases not matched to a gene: 9. Germline V gene lookup returns CDR1 LGHDT and CDR2 YNNKEL (reference sequence). The CDR3 runs 18 residues. CDR3 DNA: TGTGCCAGCAGCCAAGGATTCAGCGGGGCCGGCTCCTACAATGAGCAGTTCTTC. Encoded protein: CASSQGFSGAGSYNEQFF.

This chain links TRBV29-1 with TRBJ2-7; a possible D gene is TRBD2 (7 bases). Germline lookup yields CDR1 SQVTM and CDR2 ANQGSEA. Trimming left V 5 bases short and J 5 bases short, with 16 bases between. This CDR3 is 13 amino acids long. Here the CDR3 reads CSVPLEGGNEQYF. CDR3 sequence (DNA): TGCAGCGTTCCGTTAGAGGGGGGGAACGAGCAGTACTTC.

The gene calls are TRBV25-1 and TRBJ2-3, with D unresolved. Germline CDR1 and CDR2: MGHDK and SYGVNS. With 4 bases removed from V and 5 bases from J, the gap between germline ends came to 4 bases. CDR3 size: 11 residues. CDR3 residues: CASSVLDTQYF. For the CDR3, the DNA is TGTGCCAGCAGTGTGTTAGATACGCAGTATTTT.

The genes are TRBV2 and TRBJ2-4; unclear D gene. Trimming left V 1 base short and J 9 bases short, with 10 bases between. CDR1 SNHLY and CDR2 FYNNEI come from the germline V gene. CDR3 length: 13 residues. CDR3 sequence (DNA): TGTGCCAGCAGTGAAGTGGATGAGAGCATTCAGTACTTC. Translated: CASSEVDESIQYF.

V and J are TRBV27 and TRBJ1-1; maybe TRBD1 (5 bases). The CDR3 length is 14 residues. Trimming stripped 4 bases from V and 3 bases from J, with 12 bases between. Per germline, CDR1 MNHEY and CDR2 SMNVEV (reference sequence). The CDR3 DNA reads as TGTGCCAGCAGTTCCCAGGGTCCTCACACTGAAGCTTTCTTT. Amino acid sequence: CASSSQGPHTEAFF.

This rearrangement joins TRBV20-1 to TRBJ2-7; 9 positions agree with TRBD1. Per germline, CDR1 DFQATT and CDR2 SNEGSKA (reference sequence). This CDR3 region has 20 residues. Trimming cost V 2 bases and J 0 bases; bases outside gene matches: 20. In nucleotides, the CDR3 is TGCAGTGCTAGAAAAGCCAAGATTGGACAGGGGATACTTTACTCCTACGAGCAGTACTTC. Amino acids: CSARKAKIGQGILYSYEQYF.

The genes are TRBV15 and TRBJ2-4, with 8 bases matching TRBD1. Germline V CDR1 and CDR2: LNHNV, YYDKDF (reference sequence). With V trimmed by 1 base and J by 8 bases, 7 bases remained unmatched. The CDR3 covers 15 residues. DNA for the CDR3: TGTGCCACCAGCAGAGCGGACAGGGAGAGAGACATTCAGTACTTC. Amino acids: CATSRADRERDIQYF.

V gene TRBV28 combines with J gene TRBJ2-5; D may be TRBD2 (7 bases). The J call may be faulty, since TRBJ2-7 better matches the DNA end. In germline, CDR1 is MDHEN, CDR2 SYDVKM. There are 12 residues in the CDR3. CDR3 in amino acids: CASGRGAGEQYF. For the CDR3, the DNA is TGTGCCAGTGGTCGGGGGGCAGGCGAGCAGTACTTC.

This clonotype was seen only a few times. The chain is built from TRBV4-1 and TRBJ1-2, with 10 nucleotides matching TRBD1. The V and J ends lost 0 bases and 8 bases, in that order; junction bases with no gene match: 12. CDR3 length: 17 residues. CDR1 and CDR2 from the germline V gene are MGHRA and YSYEKL. In nucleotides, the CDR3 is TGCGCCAGCAGCCAAGACGAGAGACAGGGGGCGATTTTCGGCTACACCTTC. This encodes CASSQDERQGAIFGYTF.

The chain combines TRBV21-1 with TRBJ1-5; the D call of TRBD1 is as the table states it, not checked on the DNA. TRBV21-1 is a pseudogene. The CDR3 is 15 residues long. CDR3 bases: TGTGCCAGCAGCAAAGTACAGGCTCGTGAACAGCCCCAGCATTTT. Amino acids: CASSKVQAREQPQHF.

This clonotype showed up just a few times. V gene TRBV20-1 combines with J gene TRBJ2-7; D ambiguous. V lost 8 bases, J lost 5 bases, and 19 bases lay in between. Germline loops: CDR1 DFQATT, CDR2 SNEGSKA (reference sequence). The CDR3 is 13 amino acids. The CDR3 DNA reads as TGCAGTACCGCGCTCGGGCTATCCGACGAGCAGTACTTC. This translates into CSTALGLSDEQYF.

This chain connects TRBV12-3 or TRBV12-4 to TRBJ2-4, with TRBD1 identical over 7 bases. Trimming cost V 5 bases and J 1 base; bases outside gene matches: 2. The CDR3 has 14 amino acids. CDR3 coding DNA: TGTGCCAGCAGTACGACAGGGGCCAAAAACATTCAGTACTTC. This translates into CASSTTGAKNIQYF.

The chain employs TRBV12-3 or TRBV12-4 and TRBJ1-5; D possibly corresponds to TRBD1 (5 bases). Between the trimmed V and J ends, which lost 4 bases and 6 bases, there was a span of 10 bases. The CDR3 runs 13 residues. The CDR3 coding sequence is TGTGCCAGCAGTTGGCGGGGGTCTCAGCCCCAGCATTTT. This gives the protein CASSWRGSQPQHF.

The chain uses TRBV28 and TRBJ2-5; a possible D gene is TRBD2 (6 bases). V lost 4 bases, J lost 5 bases, and 17 bases lay in between. CDR1 and CDR2 from the germline V gene are MDHEN and SYDVKM. The CDR3 covers 15 residues. The CDR3 DNA reads as TGTGCCAGCAGTTACCCGAGGGAGGAAGGGGAGACCCAGTACTTC. Its translation is CASSYPREEGETQYF. The full variable domain, in which reference TRBV28 and TRBJ2-5 provide the parts outside the CDR3, is DVKVTQSSRYLVKRTGEKVFLECVQDMDHENMFWYRQDPGLGLRLIYFSYDVKMKEKGDIPEGYSVSREKKERFSLILESASTNQTSMYLCASSYPREEGETQYFGPGTRLLVL.

This sequence joins TRBV20-1 and TRBJ2-7; 7 nucleotides align to TRBD2. The V gene end was trimmed by 3 bases and the J gene end by 3 bases; junction bases not matched to a gene: 8. Germline V gene sequence: CDR1 DFQATT, CDR2 SNEGSKA (reference sequence). The CDR3 covers 14 residues. The CDR3 protein is CSASGLADDYEQYF. The CDR3 coding sequence is TGCAGTGCTAGTGGGCTAGCGGATGACTACGAGCAGTACTTC.

DNA of the CDR3: TGTGCCAGCAGCTATCAGGGGGGGTCGACCGGGGAGCTGTTTTTT. The encoded protein is CASSYQGGSTGELFF. V and J are TRBV11-2 and TRBJ2-2, with D perhaps TRBD1 or TRBD2 (7 bases each). In germline, CDR1 is SGHAT, CDR2 FQNNGV. This CDR3 has 15 residues. V lost 4 bases to trimming and J lost 5 bases, with 14 bases between them. The entire variable domain, with the rest obtained from reference TRBV11-2 and TRBJ2-2, is as follows: EAGVAQSPRYKIIEKRQSVAFWCNPISGHATLYWYQQILGQGPKLLIQFQNNGVVDDSQLPKDRFSAERLKGVDSTLKIQPAKLEDSAVYLCASSYQGGSTGELFFGEGSRLTVL.